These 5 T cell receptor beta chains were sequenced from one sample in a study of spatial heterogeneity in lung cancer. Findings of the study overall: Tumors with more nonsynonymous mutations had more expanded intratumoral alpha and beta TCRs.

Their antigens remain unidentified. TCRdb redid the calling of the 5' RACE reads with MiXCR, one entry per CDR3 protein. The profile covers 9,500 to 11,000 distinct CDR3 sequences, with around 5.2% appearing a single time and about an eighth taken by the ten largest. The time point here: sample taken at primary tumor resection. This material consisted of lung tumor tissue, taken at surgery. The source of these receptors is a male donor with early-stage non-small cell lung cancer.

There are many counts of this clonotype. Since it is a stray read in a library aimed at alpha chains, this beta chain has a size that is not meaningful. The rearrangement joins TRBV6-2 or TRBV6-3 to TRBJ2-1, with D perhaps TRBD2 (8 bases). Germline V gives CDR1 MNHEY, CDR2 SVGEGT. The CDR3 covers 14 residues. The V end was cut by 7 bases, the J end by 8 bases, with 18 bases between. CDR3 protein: CASTPGLGGDEQFF. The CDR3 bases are TGTGCCAGCACCCCGGGACTAGGGGGCGATGAGCAGTTCTTC.

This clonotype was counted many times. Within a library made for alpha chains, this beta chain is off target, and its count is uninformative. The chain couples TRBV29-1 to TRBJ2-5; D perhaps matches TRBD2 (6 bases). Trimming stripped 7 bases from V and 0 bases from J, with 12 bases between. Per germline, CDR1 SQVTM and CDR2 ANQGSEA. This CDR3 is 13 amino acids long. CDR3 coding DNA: TGCAGCGCGGTCCGGGACTACCAAGAGACCCAGTACTTC. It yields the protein CSAVRDYQETQYF. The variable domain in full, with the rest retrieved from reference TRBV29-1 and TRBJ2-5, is SAVISQKPSRDICQRGTSLTIQCQVDSQVTMMFWYRQQPGQSLTLIATANQGSEATYESGFVIDKFPISRPNLTFSTLTVSNMSPEDSSIYLCSAVRDYQETQYFGPGTRLLVL.

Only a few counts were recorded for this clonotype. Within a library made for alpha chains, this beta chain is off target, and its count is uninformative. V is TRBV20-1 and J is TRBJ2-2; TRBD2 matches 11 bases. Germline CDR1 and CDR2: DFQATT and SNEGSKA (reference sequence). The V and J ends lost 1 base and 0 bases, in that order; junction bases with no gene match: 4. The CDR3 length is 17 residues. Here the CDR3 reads CSARGSGGAANTGELFF. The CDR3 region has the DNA TGCAGTGCTAGAGGTAGCGGGGGGGCCGCGAACACCGGGGAGCTGTTTTTT.

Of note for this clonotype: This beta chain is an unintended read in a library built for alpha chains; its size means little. CDR3 protein: CAISESRREGKTQYF. The CDR3 region has the DNA TGTGCCATCAGTGAGTCGAGGCGGGAGGGGAAGACCCAGTACTTC. The rearrangement joins TRBV10-3 to TRBJ2-5; TRBD2 matches at 9 bases. This CDR3 region has 15 residues. The germline V gene encodes CDR1 ENHRY and CDR2 SYGVKD. After removal of 0 bases from V and 6 bases from J, the junction contained 5 bases not matched to a gene.

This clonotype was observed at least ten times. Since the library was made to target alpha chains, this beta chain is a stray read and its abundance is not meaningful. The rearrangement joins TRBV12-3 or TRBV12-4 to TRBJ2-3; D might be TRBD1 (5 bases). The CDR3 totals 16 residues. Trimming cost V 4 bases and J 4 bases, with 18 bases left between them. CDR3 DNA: TGTGCCAGCAGTTCGATCCAGGGTCCCCTCTCAGATACGCAGTATTTT. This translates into CASSSIQGPLSDTQYF.